The T cell receptor beta chain under discussion was sequenced for a study of blood T cells in healthy people across ages. PCR was performed a second time for about 7 to 11 cycles using a sample-barcoded 5' primer and a J-beta primer mix. Each CDR3 protein is one row after TCRdb ran MiXCR on the 5' RACE reads. The sample carries fewer than 1,000,000 distinct CDR3 sequences, 46% recorded once. V lost 5 bases, J lost 3 bases, and 6 bases stayed unmatched. Germline CDR1 SQVTM, CDR2 ANQGSEA. The CDR3 contains 16 residues. The receptor was derived from a man at least 80 years old in good health. Material for sequencing was blood. V usage is TRBV29-1 and J usage is TRBJ2-2, with TRBD2 identical over 13 bases. Written as DNA, the CDR3 is TGCAGCGTTCCCGGGACTAGCGGGACCGACACCGGGGAGCTGTTTTTT. Protein: CSVPGTSGTDTGELFF.